A single sample gave rise to the 8 T cell receptor beta chains below, sequenced in a study of T cell clonotyping in hematopoietic cell transplantation. Indicated time point: recipient sample about 28 days before transplant, after cytoreduction. TCRdb's table, derived via immunoSEQ multiplex PCR, lists solely in-frame clones and lacks some. Here the sample spans 20,000 to 25,000 clones, 90% being singletons. Sequences were derived from peripheral blood mononuclear cells, sampled before stem cell transplant. Receptor source: a man between 18 and 29 years old with biphenotypic leukemia. Some clones in this sample may be carry-over from other donors' samples.

The V call is TRBV7-3, the J call TRBJ2-2; 9 bases line up with TRBD1. Germline assignment: CDR1 SGHTA and CDR2 FQGTGA. The CDR3 spans 15 residues. The J segment lost 5 bases and the V segment lost 5 bases, leaving 6 bases of the junction unmatched. Here the CDR3 DNA reads TGTGCCAGCAGCCAAACCGGGACAGGGACCGGGGAGCTGTTTTTT. Its translation is CASSQTGTGTGELFF.

This rearrangement joins TRBV9 to TRBJ1-5; 7 nucleotides match TRBD1. The CDR3 contains 15 residues. Trimming took 3 bases from V and 0 from J; bases not matched to a gene: 3. CDR1 is SGDLS, CDR2 YYNGEE, per germline. The CDR3 nucleotides are TGTGCCAGCAGCGAACAGGGGCATAGCAATCAGCCCCAGCATTTT. Protein sequence: CASSEQGHSNQPQHF.

The chain has TRBV2 and TRBJ2-7; TRBD2 matches at 7 bases. Trimming took 5 bases from V and 2 from J; bases not matched to a gene: 9. Germline values: CDR1 SNHLY, CDR2 FYNNEI. The length of the CDR3 is 15 residues. The CDR3 sequence is CASSPSGALTYEQYF. In DNA form, the CDR3 reads TGTGCCAGCAGTCCCAGCGGGGCGTTGACCTACGAGCAGTACTTC. Full variable domain (missing parts from reference TRBV2 and TRBJ2-7): EPEVTQTPSHQVTQMGQEVILRCVPISNHLYFYWYRQILGQKVEFLVSFYNNEISEKSEIFDDQFSVERPDGSNFTLKIRSTKLEDSAMYFCASSPSGALTYEQYFGPGTRLTVT.

In this sample, this clone turned up once. The V call is TRBV11-3, the J call TRBJ2-2; 9 bases fit TRBD2. V was pared by 5 bases and J by 1 base, with 5 bases of the junction left unmatched. Germline lookup yields CDR1 SGHNT and CDR2 YENEEA. This CDR3 is built from 16 residues. CDR3 DNA: TGTGCCAGCAGCCGCCGCGGGGGGGTGAACACCGGGGAGCTGTTTTTT. It codes for CASSRRGGVNTGELFF.

The chain carries TRBV6-6 and TRBJ2-7; 7 positions agree with TRBD1. There are 14 residues in the CDR3. Trimming took 11 bases from V and 4 from J; bases not matched to a gene: 14. Germline CDR1 reads MNHNY; CDR2 reads SVGAGI (reference sequence). CDR3 protein: CAARPLGQTYEQYF. The CDR3 DNA follows: TGTGCCGCCCGTCCTTTGGGACAGACATACGAGCAGTACTTC.

In this sample, this clone turned up once. The V call is TRBV5-1, the J call TRBJ1-3, with D tentatively TRBD1 (6 bases). Germline-derived CDR1 and CDR2 are SGHRS and YFSETQ. The CDR3 loop spans 16 amino acids. V was cut by 0 bases and J by 2 bases, with 12 bases left in between. The CDR3 DNA is TGCGCCAGCAGCTTGGAGCCAGGGGTTACTGGAAACACCATATATTTT. Its translation is CASSLEPGVTGNTIYF.

The chain is built from TRBV5-6 and TRBJ1-2; 8 nucleotides match TRBD1. Germline CDR1 and CDR2: SGHDT and YYEEEE. Trimming removed 0 bases from V and 4 bases from J; junction bases left unmatched: 2. CDR3 size: 14 residues. For the CDR3, the DNA is TGTGCCAGCAGCTTGGAACAGGGGGGCTATGGCTACACCTTC. Its protein is CASSLEQGGYGYTF.

V is TRBV10-3 and J is TRBJ2-1; 14 bases are shared with TRBD2. The CDR3 consists of 15 residues. J gave up 10 bases and V 0 bases, and 2 bases lay outside the gene matches. Germline CDR1 ENHRY, CDR2 SYGVKD. In DNA, the CDR3 is TGTGCCATCAGTGAGTCGGGACTAGCGGGAGTAGAGCAGTTCTTC. It yields the protein CAISESGLAGVEQFF.